Each of the 27 T cell receptor beta chains below was sequenced from the same sample in a study of T cell clonality in common variable immunodeficiency. Clones were read by immunoSEQ multiplex PCR, and TCRdb kept only the in-frame ones, dropping some. The sample contains under 45,000 clones, none of them singletons. Sequencing was done on a sample of peripheral blood mononuclear cells. The receptors derive from a person aged 18 to 75 in good health.

This clone was counted many times. The read finishes 3 residues shy of the CDR3 end, and the germline J gene is used to complete it. V and J are TRBV18 and TRBJ2-3, with D maybe TRBD2 (6 bases). This CDR3 region has 14 residues. The ends were cut back, 8 bases at V and 0 bases at J, with 12 bases in the middle. Looked up from germline, CDR1 is KGHSH and CDR2 is LQKENI. CDR3 DNA, as far as it was read: TGTGCCAGCCTGGACTATACTAGCACAGATACG. It translates to CASLDYTSTDT. The entire CDR3 is CASLDYTSTDTQYF.

This clone was detected ten times or more. The junction shows a germline mismatch at one end, possibly a read error. The CDR3 end is not reached by the read, which stops 3 residues before it; the germline J gene fills it in. The chain couples TRBV4-2 to TRBJ1-4; 7 bases line up with TRBD1. Germline V CDR1 and CDR2: LGHNA, YNFKEQ. The CDR3 totals 15 residues. The sequenced CDR3 bases are TGCGCCAGCAGCCAAATGACAGGGTTTAGAGAAAAA. Protein sequence: CASSQMTGFREK. The whole CDR3 protein is CASSQMTGFREKLFF.

There are many counts of this clone. The observed sequence ends 3 residues before the CDR3 terminus, with the missing tail filled in from the germline J gene. The V and J genes are TRBV4-2 and TRBJ1-5; D is perhaps TRBD1 (6 bases). The CDR3 sequence is 17 residues long. Trimming removed 4 bases at V and 1 base at J, with 17 bases between. Germline CDR1 reads LGHNA; CDR2 reads YNFKEQ. The CDR3 bases that were read are TGTGCCAGCAGCCCCGCGGGGGCGAAGGTCAGCAATCAGCCC. Translated: CASSPAGAKVSNQP. The CDR3 reads in full as CASSPAGAKVSNQPQHF.

This clone has ten or more counts. The CDR3 end lies 3 residues beyond the end of the read and is filled in from the germline J gene. The chain combines TRBV20-1 with TRBJ1-2, with 8 bases lining up with TRBD1. The germline V gene has CDR1 DFQATT and CDR2 SNEGSKA (reference sequence). V lost 6 bases, J lost 3 bases, and 3 bases stayed unmatched. The CDR3 length is 12 residues. The DNA read from the CDR3 is TGCAGTGCAGAGGACAGGGACTATGGC. Translation gives CSAEDRDYG. The full CDR3 reads CSAEDRDYGYTF.

At least ten counts were recorded for this clone. The sequenced part of the CDR3 DNA is TGTGCCAGCACCCATCACCTGTCAGGACTAGCGGAAACTAGCACAGATACG. It specifies CASTHHLSGLAETSTDT. The entire CDR3 protein reads CASTHHLSGLAETSTDTQYF. This chain links TRBV3-1 (or the pseudogene TRBV3-2) with TRBJ2-3, with 10 nucleotides matching TRBD2. The read falls 3 residues short of the CDR3 end, and the missing part is taken from the germline J gene. CDR1 and CDR2 (germline): LGHDT, YNNKEL (reference sequence). V shed 7 bases, J shed 0 bases, and the junction held 19 bases outside the gene matches. The CDR3 length is 20 residues.

This clone occurred many times. The sequenced fragment ends 3 residues before the CDR3 boundary, so the rest is inferred from the germline J gene. The chain combines TRBV19 with TRBJ2-7; 14 nucleotides line up with TRBD2. The CDR3 totals 15 residues. J lost 5 bases, V lost 9 bases, and 9 bases had no gene match. The germline gives CDR1 LNHDA, CDR2 SQIVND (reference sequence). The CDR3 bases that were read are TGTGCCAGCACCCCGACTAGCGGGAGGGCCGACGAG. It specifies CASTPTSGRADE. The whole CDR3 reads CASTPTSGRADEQYF. Drawing the rest from reference TRBV19 and TRBJ2-7, the complete variable domain is DGGITQSPKYLFRKEGQNVTLSCEQNLNHDAMYWYRQDPGQGLRLIYYSQIVNDFQKGDIAEGYSVSREKKESFPLTVTSAQKNPTAFYLCASTPTSGRADEQYFGPGTRLTVT.

There are many counts of this clone. The read falls 3 residues short of the CDR3 end, and the missing part is taken from the germline J gene. The rearrangement joins TRBV20-1 to TRBJ2-2, with TRBD1 matching 9 bases. This CDR3 is 13 amino acids long. The germline V gene encodes CDR1 DFQATT and CDR2 SNEGSKA (reference sequence). CDR3 bases read: TGCAGTGCAGCCGGGACAGGGCCTGAAAAG. As protein: CSAAGTGPEK. The whole CDR3 is CSAAGTGPEKLFF.

This clone showed up many times. The read finishes 3 residues shy of the CDR3 end, and the germline J gene is used to complete it. The rearrangement joins TRBV6-2 or TRBV6-3 to TRBJ2-7; TRBD1 agrees at 10 bases. Per the germline V gene, CDR1 is MNHEY and CDR2 is SVGEGT. CDR3 length: 16 amino acids. V lost 0 bases to trimming and J lost 5 bases; unmatched junction nucleotides: 7. Partial CDR3 DNA: TGTGCCAGCAGTTACTCCCGGGACAGGGGATTCGACGAG. As protein: CASSYSRDRGFDE. The full CDR3 protein is CASSYSRDRGFDEQYF.

This clone was picked up many times. Sequencing ends 3 residues short of the CDR3 end; the germline J gene provides the rest. The chain carries TRBV5-1 and TRBJ1-4, with TRBD1 matching 8 bases. J gave up 3 bases and V 0 bases, and 1 base lay outside the gene matches. There are 15 residues in the CDR3. CDR1 is SGHRS, CDR2 YFSETQ, per germline. The sequenced CDR3 bases are TGCGCCAGCAGCTTGGGGGGACAGGCTAATGAAAAA. Protein product: CASSLGGQANEK. The CDR3 in full is CASSLGGQANEKLFF.

This clone was recorded a few times. The read ends 3 residues early relative to the CDR3; the germline J gene fills the gap. J is TRBJ1-2 and V is TRBV19; D possibly corresponds to TRBD1 (5 bases). Germline CDR1 is LNHDA and CDR2 is SQIVND (reference sequence). This CDR3 contains 14 residues. The sequenced CDR3 bases are TGTGCCAGTAGTATCTCCGACAGCTCCTACGAC. Amino acids: CASSISDSSYD. The CDR3 as a whole reads CASSISDSSYDYTF. Full variable domain (outside the CDR3, taken from reference TRBV19 and TRBJ1-2): DGGITQSPKYLFRKEGQNVTLSCEQNLNHDAMYWYRQDPGQGLRLIYYSQIVNDFQKGDIAEGYSVSREKKESFPLTVTSAQKNPTAFYLCASSISDSSYDYTFGSGTRLTVV.

This clone was seen repeatedly, ten times or more. Coverage ceases 3 residues before the CDR3 finishes, and the germline J gene fills in the end. The chain combines TRBV20-1 with TRBJ1-2; D is unresolved. The CDR3 covers 12 residues. Trimming removed 1 base from V and 2 bases from J, with 5 bases in between. Per the germline V gene, CDR1 is DFQATT and CDR2 is SNEGSKA (reference sequence). The CDR3 bases that were read are TGCAGTGCTAGAGTTCAAAACTATGGC. It yields the protein CSARVQNYG. The complete CDR3 sequence is CSARVQNYGYTF.

There are many counts of this clone. The CDR3 goes on 3 residues after the read ends, and that part is filled in from the germline J gene. V gene TRBV30 combines with J gene TRBJ1-6; 7 nucleotides match TRBD1. The V and J ends lost 2 bases and 4 bases, in that order; junction bases with no gene match: 2. Germline values: CDR1 GTSNPN, CDR2 SVGIG (reference sequence). The CDR3 sequence is 14 residues long. The DNA read from the CDR3 is TGTGCCTGGAGTAAGGGACAGTATAATTCACCC. Translation gives CAWSKGQYNSP. The CDR3 reads in full as CAWSKGQYNSPLHF.

The sample holds many counts of this clone. The sequenced fragment ends 3 residues before the CDR3 boundary, so the rest is inferred from the germline J gene. This sequence joins TRBV19 and TRBJ2-5; D might be TRBD2 (5 bases). Between the trimmed V and J ends, which lost 11 bases and 4 bases, there was a span of 17 bases. The CDR3 sequence is 13 residues long. Germline V gives CDR1 LNHDA, CDR2 SQIVND (reference sequence). The covered CDR3 bases are TGTGCCGGGATCGGGGTTCCCTCAGAGACC. This encodes CAGIGVPSET. The whole CDR3 protein reads CAGIGVPSETQYF.

This clone was observed at least ten times. The read is 3 residues too short to cover the CDR3 end, so that end is filled in from the germline J gene. This chain connects TRBV5-1 to TRBJ1-2, with D perhaps matching TRBD1 (6 bases). Looked up from germline, CDR1 is SGHRS and CDR2 is YFSETQ. Trimming pared 0 bases from V and 5 bases from J, leaving 8 bases between. The CDR3 extends over 13 amino acids. The CDR3 bases that were read are TGCGCCAGCAGCTTGGACAGGGATTATGGC. It encodes CASSLDRDYG. The CDR3 in its entirety is CASSLDRDYGYTF.

This clone was seen many times. The CDR3 end is not reached by the read, which stops 3 residues before it; the germline J gene fills it in. The V and J genes are TRBV18 and TRBJ1-1; D not resolved. The CDR3 loop spans 13 amino acids. Germline V gives CDR1 KGHSH, CDR2 LQKENI. The V end lost 3 bases, the J end lost 0 bases, and 5 bases lay between the germline ends. CDR3 residues: CASSPQVNTEAFF. Incomplete CDR3 DNA: TGTGCCAGCTCACCCCAGGTGAACACTGAA. The full variable domain, its missing parts supplied by reference TRBV18 and TRBJ1-1, is NAGVMQNPRHLVRRRGQEARLRCSPMKGHSHVYWYRQLPEEGLKFMVYLQKENIIDESGMPKERFSAEFPKEGPSILRIQQVVRGDSAAYFCASSPQVNTEAFFGQGTRLTVV.

At least ten counts were recorded for this clone. Coverage ceases 3 residues before the CDR3 finishes, and the germline J gene fills in the end. The chain links TRBV29-1 to TRBJ2-7; 7 bases align to TRBD2. The junction had 12 bases not matched to a gene; V was cut back by 5 bases and J by 2 bases. The CDR3 extends over 15 amino acids. Germline CDR1 and CDR2: SQVTM and ANQGSEA. The CDR3 is CSVNSWASGTYEQYF. CDR3 DNA (partial): TGCAGCGTTAATAGTTGGGCTAGCGGAACCTACGAG.

Ten or more counts support this clone. Other DNA sequences in this sample translate to the same CDR3. The DNA read from the CDR3 is TGTGCCAGCAGCTTCGGGACTTTGAGCACAGATACG. Translating gives CASSFGTLSTDT. The complete CDR3 protein is CASSFGTLSTDTQYF. The genes are TRBV6-2 or TRBV6-3 and TRBJ2-3, with a tentative D call TRBD2 (6 bases). The CDR3 goes on 3 residues after the read ends, and that part is filled in from the germline J gene. V lost 6 bases, J lost 0 bases, and 13 bases lay in between. The CDR3 contains 15 residues. CDR1 and CDR2 from the germline V gene are MNHEY and SVGEGT.

This clone was seen ten or more times. The read finishes 3 residues shy of the CDR3 end, and the germline J gene is used to complete it. The V gene is TRBV20-1, the J gene TRBJ2-3; no definite D call. CDR1 and CDR2 (germline): DFQATT, SNEGSKA (reference sequence). This CDR3 contains 13 residues. Trimming took off 2 bases at V and 4 bases at J, with 10 bases between the two ends. CDR3 sequence reads: CSARQSFSDTQYF. The DNA read from the CDR3 is TGCAGTGCTAGACAGAGTTTTTCAGATACG.

This clone was counted many times. The read ends 3 residues before the CDR3 terminus; that terminus is restored from the germline J gene. The chain has TRBV7-9 and TRBJ1-1; unclear D gene. Germline V gene data show CDR1 as SEHNR and CDR2 as FQNEAQ (reference sequence). The CDR3 has 12 amino acids. Trimming removed 10 bases from V and 4 bases from J, with 13 bases in between. This CDR3 is CATSSRFTEAFF. The part of the CDR3 DNA that was read is TGTGCCACCTCGAGCAGGTTCACTGAA. The variable domain in full, completed from reference TRBV7-9 and TRBJ1-1, reads DTGVSQNPRHKITKRGQNVTFRCDPISEHNRLYWYRQTLGQGPEFLTYFQNEAQLEKSRLLSDRFSAERPKGSFSTLEIQRTEQGDSAMYLCATSSRFTEAFFGQGTRLTVV.

This clone was recorded at least ten times. The missing CDR3 end, 3 residues past where the read stops, is filled in from the germline J gene. This sequence joins TRBV2 and TRBJ2-2; 8 nucleotides match TRBD1. The CDR3 extends over 14 amino acids. With V trimmed by 3 bases and J by 5 bases, 2 bases remained unmatched. CDR1 SNHLY and CDR2 FYNNEI come from the germline V gene. CDR3 DNA, as far as it was read: TGTGCCAGCAGTGATACAGGGGGGACCGGGGAG. It encodes CASSDTGGTGE. The whole CDR3 reads CASSDTGGTGELFF.

The table lists this clone with many counts. The CDR3 is cut off 3 residues early in the read; its end comes from the germline J gene. This chain links TRBV28 with TRBJ2-3, with D unclear. CDR1 is MDHEN, CDR2 SYDVKM, per germline. V was cut by 2 bases and J by 3 bases, with 6 bases left in between. CDR3 length: 13 residues. The CDR3 bases that were read are TGTGCCAGCAGTTTACCTAGGACAGATACG. Protein: CASSLPRTDT. The whole CDR3 is CASSLPRTDTQYF.

This clone appeared many times. The read ends 3 residues early relative to the CDR3; the germline J gene fills the gap. The rearrangement joins TRBV7-2 to TRBJ2-5; possibly TRBD1 for D (7 bases). Germline V gene sequence: CDR1 SGHTA, CDR2 FQGNSA. The length of the CDR3 is 14 residues. Trimming removed 5 bases at V and 2 bases at J, with 12 bases between. The covered CDR3 bases are TGTGCCAGCAGCGCGGGACAGAAACAAGAGACC. Protein sequence: CASSAGQKQET. The full CDR3 sequence reads CASSAGQKQETQYF.

At least ten counts were recorded for this clone. The read terminates 3 residues ahead of where the CDR3 ends, so the germline J gene completes it. This sequence joins TRBV20-1 and TRBJ2-3; 11 bases line up with TRBD2. V lost 5 bases to trimming and J lost 6 bases; unmatched junction nucleotides: 4. This CDR3 region has 13 residues. The germline CDR1 and CDR2 sequences are DFQATT and SNEGSKA (reference sequence). CDR3 sequence reads: CSAPRTSGDTQYF. CDR3 DNA (partial): TGCAGTGCTCCCCGGACTAGCGGGGATACG.

This clone was seen at least ten times. The read ends 3 residues shy of where the CDR3 ends; the end is completed using the germline J gene. V and J are TRBV20-1 and TRBJ2-7; possible D gene TRBD1, 5 bases. The CDR3 runs to 12 residues. Trimming removed 5 bases at V and 1 base at J, with 9 bases between. The V gene's germline CDR1 is DFQATT and CDR2 SNEGSKA (reference sequence). The CDR3 DNA, read in part, is TGCAGTGCTGATGACAGTTCCTACGAG. Translating gives CSADDSSYE. The CDR3 in full is CSADDSSYEQYF.

This clone was recorded at least ten times. The observed sequence ends 3 residues before the CDR3 terminus, with the missing tail filled in from the germline J gene. V usage is TRBV20-1 and J usage is TRBJ2-3; 7 bases are a match to TRBD2. The CDR3 is 15 amino acids. J lost 6 bases, V lost 3 bases, and 12 bases had no gene match. Germline CDR1 reads DFQATT; CDR2 reads SNEGSKA (reference sequence). The CDR3 DNA, read in part, is TGCAGTGCTAGGAGTGGGGTAGCGGGTGGCGATACG. Amino acid sequence: CSARSGVAGGDT. The entire CDR3 sequence reads CSARSGVAGGDTQYF.

This clone appeared many times. The CDR3 reads CAWSRTGGNSPLHF. The sequenced CDR3 bases are TGTGCCTGGAGTCGGACAGGGGGCAATTCACCC. The J gene is TRBJ1-6, the V gene TRBV30; 11 bases align to TRBD1. The read gets to within 3 residues of the CDR3 end, and the germline J gene fills in the rest. The ends lost 2 bases at V and 7 bases at J; junction bases unmatched: 1. Germline CDR1 reads GTSNPN; CDR2 reads SVGIG (reference sequence). This CDR3 has 14 residues.

A few counts support this clone. The read comes to an end 3 residues before the CDR3 does, leaving the germline J gene to fill in the end. The rearrangement links TRBV7-9 to TRBJ1-2, with 9 bases matching TRBD1. CDR3 size: 15 residues. CDR1 is SEHNR, CDR2 FQNEAQ, per germline (reference sequence). Partial CDR3 DNA: TGTGCCAGCAGGAGGGCACAGGGGGCAATCCACGAC. Translation gives CASRRAQGAIHD. The CDR3 in full is CASRRAQGAIHDYTF.